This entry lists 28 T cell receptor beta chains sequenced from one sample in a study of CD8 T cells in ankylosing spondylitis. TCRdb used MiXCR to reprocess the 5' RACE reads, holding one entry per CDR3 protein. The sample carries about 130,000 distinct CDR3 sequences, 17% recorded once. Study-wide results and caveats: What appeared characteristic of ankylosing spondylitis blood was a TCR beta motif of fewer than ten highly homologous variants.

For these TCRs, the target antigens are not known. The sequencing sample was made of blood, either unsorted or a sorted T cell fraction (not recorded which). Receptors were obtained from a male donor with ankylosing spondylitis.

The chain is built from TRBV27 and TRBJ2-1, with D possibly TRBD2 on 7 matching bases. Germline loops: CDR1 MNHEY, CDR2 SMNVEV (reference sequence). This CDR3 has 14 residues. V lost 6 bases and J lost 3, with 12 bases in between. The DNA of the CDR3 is TGTGCCAGCAGGGGGGCGGGAGTCTACAATGAGCAGTTCTTC. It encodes CASRGAGVYNEQFF.

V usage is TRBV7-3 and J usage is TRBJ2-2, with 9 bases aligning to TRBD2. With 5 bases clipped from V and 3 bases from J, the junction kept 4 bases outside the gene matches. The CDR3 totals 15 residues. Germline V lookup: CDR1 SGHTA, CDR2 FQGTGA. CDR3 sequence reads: CASSLTSGHTGELFF. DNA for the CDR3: TGTGCCAGCAGCCTGACTAGCGGACACACCGGGGAGCTGTTTTTT.

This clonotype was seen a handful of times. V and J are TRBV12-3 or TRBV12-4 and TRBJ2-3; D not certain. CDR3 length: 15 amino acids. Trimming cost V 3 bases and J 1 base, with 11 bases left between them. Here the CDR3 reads CASSFSQPRTDTQYF. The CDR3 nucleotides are TGTGCCAGCAGTTTCTCCCAACCTCGCACAGATACGCAGTATTTT.

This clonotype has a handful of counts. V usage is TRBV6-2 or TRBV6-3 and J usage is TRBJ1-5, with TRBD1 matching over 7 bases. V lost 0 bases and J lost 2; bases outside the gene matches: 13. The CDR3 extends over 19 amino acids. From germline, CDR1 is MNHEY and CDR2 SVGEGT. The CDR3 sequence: CASSYSTGNRGYGNQPQHF. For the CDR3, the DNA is TGTGCCAGCAGTTACTCGACCGGGAACAGGGGCTATGGCAATCAGCCCCAGCATTTT.

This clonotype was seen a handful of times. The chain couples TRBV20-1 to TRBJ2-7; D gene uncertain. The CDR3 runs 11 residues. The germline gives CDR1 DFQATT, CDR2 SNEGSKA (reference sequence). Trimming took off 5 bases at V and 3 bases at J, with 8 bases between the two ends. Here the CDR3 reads CSAGVFYEQYF. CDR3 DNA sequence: TGCAGTGCTGGGGTATTCTACGAGCAGTACTTC.

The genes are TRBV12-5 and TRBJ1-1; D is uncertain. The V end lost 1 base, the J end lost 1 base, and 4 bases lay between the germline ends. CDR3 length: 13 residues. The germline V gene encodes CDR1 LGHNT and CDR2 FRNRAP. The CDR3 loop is CASGLGKNTEAFF. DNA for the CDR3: TGTGCTAGTGGTTTGGGCAAGAACACTGAAGCTTTCTTT.

The CDR3 sequence: CASSSLGVRDAFF. CDR3 in DNA: TGTGCCAGCAGTTCACTTGGGGTACGGGATGCTTTCTTT. V is TRBV12-3 or TRBV12-4 and J is TRBJ1-1; no clear D. Trimming took off 4 bases at V and 11 bases at J, with 17 bases between the two ends. CDR3 length: 13 residues.

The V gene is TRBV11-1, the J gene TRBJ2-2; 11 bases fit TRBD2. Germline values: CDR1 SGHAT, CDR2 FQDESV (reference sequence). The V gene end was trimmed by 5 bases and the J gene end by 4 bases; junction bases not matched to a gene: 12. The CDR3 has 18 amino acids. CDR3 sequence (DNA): TGTGCCAGCAGCCCCCGGTCGGGACTAGCGGTTCTCACCGGGGAGCTGTTTTTT. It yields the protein CASSPRSGLAVLTGELFF.

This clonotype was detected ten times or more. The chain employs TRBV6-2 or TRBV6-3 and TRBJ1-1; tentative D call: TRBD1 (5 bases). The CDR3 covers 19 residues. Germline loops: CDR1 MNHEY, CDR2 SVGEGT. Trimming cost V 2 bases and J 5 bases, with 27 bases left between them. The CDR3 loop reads CASSYPSSPEGPEGTEAFF. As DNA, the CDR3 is TGTGCCAGCAGTTACCCATCCTCTCCGGAGGGTCCAGAGGGGACTGAAGCTTTCTTT.

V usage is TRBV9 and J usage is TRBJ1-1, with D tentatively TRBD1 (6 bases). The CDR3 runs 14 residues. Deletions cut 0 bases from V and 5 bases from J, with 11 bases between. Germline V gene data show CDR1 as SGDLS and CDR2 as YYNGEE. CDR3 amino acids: CASSVGRGGTEAFF. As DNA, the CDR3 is TGTGCCAGCAGCGTAGGGAGGGGGGGGACTGAAGCTTTCTTT.

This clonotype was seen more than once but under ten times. This chain's CDR3 is CASSWERELFF. DNA for the CDR3: TGTGCCAGCAGTTGGGAAAGGGAGCTGTTTTTT. This sequence joins TRBV28 and TRBJ2-2; D gene uncertain. The CDR3 contains 11 residues. V dropped 4 bases and J dropped 9 bases, with 6 bases sitting between them. Germline V gene data show CDR1 as MDHEN and CDR2 as SYDVKM.

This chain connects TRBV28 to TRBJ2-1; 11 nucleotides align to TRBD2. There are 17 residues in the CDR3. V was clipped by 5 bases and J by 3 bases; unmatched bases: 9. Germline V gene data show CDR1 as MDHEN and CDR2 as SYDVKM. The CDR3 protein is CASSPKGTSGYYNEQFF. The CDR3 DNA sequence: TGTGCCAGCAGTCCTAAGGGGACTAGCGGCTACTACAATGAGCAGTTCTTC.

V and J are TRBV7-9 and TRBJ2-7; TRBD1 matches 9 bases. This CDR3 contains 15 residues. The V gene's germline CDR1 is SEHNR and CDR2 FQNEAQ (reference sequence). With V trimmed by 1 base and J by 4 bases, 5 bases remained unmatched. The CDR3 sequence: CASSLEGTGTYEQYF. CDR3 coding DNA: TGTGCCAGCAGCTTAGAAGGGACAGGGACTTACGAGCAGTACTTC. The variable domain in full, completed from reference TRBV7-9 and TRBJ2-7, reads DTGVSQNPRHKITKRGQNVTFRCDPISEHNRLYWYRQTLGQGPEFLTYFQNEAQLEKSRLLSDRFSAERPKGSFSTLEIQRTEQGDSAMYLCASSLEGTGTYEQYFGPGTRLTVT.

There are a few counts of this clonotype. The CDR3 reads CASSGRGGSSYEQYF. For the CDR3, the DNA is TGTGCCAGCAGCGGACGGGGCGGGAGCTCCTACGAGCAGTACTTC. This rearrangement joins TRBV9 to TRBJ2-7, with 7 nucleotides matching TRBD2. The CDR3 runs to 15 residues. The ends lost 3 bases at V and 0 bases at J; junction bases unmatched: 6. Germline lookup yields CDR1 SGDLS and CDR2 YYNGEE.

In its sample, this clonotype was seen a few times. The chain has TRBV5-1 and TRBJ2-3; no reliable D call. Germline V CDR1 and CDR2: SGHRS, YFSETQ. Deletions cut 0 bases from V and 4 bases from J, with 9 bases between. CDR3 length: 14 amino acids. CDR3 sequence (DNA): TGCGCCAGCAGCTTGGGTCCCGTGGCAGATACGCAGTATTTT. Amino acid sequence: CASSLGPVADTQYF.

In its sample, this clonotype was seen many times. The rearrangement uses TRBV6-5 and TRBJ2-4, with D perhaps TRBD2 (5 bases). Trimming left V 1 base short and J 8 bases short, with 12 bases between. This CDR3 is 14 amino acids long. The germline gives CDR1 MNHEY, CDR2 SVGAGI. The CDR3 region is CASSYLGAVDIQYF. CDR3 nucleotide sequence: TGTGCCAGCAGTTACTTGGGAGCGGTGGACATTCAGTACTTC.

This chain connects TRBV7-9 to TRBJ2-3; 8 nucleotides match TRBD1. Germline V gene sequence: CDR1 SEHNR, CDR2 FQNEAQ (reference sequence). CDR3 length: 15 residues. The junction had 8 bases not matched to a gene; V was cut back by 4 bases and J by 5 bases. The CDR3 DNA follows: TGTGCCAGCAGCTCGACAGGGGTTGAAGAAGATACGCAGTATTTT. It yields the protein CASSSTGVEEDTQYF.

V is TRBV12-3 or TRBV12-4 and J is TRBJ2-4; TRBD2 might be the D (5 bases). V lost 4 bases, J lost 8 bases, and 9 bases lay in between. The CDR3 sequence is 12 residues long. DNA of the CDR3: TGTGCCAGCAGTTCCCCCGGGGACATTCAGTACTTC. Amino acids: CASSSPGDIQYF.

DNA of the CDR3: TGTGCCAGCAGCCCGAGGCGGGAGGGCCTCACCGGGGAGCTGTTTTTT. Translated: CASSPRREGLTGELFF. The chain couples TRBV9 to TRBJ2-2; 9 bases are a match to TRBD2. Germline V gives CDR1 SGDLS, CDR2 YYNGEE. This CDR3 contains 16 residues. Trimming at V came to 4 bases and at J to 4 bases, leaving 8 bases not matched to a gene.

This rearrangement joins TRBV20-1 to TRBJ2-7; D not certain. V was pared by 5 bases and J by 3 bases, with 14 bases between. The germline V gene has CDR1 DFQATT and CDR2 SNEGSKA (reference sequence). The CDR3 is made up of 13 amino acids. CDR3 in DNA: TGCAGTGCTTCCCCGAGGACCGGCTACGAGCAGTACTTC. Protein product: CSASPRTGYEQYF.

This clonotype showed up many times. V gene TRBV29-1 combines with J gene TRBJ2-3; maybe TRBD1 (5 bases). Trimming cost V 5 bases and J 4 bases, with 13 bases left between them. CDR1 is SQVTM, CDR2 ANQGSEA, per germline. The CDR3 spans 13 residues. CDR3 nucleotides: TGCAGCGTTCTAGGGGTAGAAGCAGATACGCAGTATTTT. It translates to CSVLGVEADTQYF.

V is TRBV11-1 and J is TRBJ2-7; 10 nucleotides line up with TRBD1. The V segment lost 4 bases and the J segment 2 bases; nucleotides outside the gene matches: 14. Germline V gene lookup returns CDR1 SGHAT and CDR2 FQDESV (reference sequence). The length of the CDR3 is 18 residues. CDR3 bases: TGTGCCAGCAGCTCGAGGGACAGGGGCAAACTAGAACCCTACGAGCAGTACTTC. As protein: CASSSRDRGKLEPYEQYF.

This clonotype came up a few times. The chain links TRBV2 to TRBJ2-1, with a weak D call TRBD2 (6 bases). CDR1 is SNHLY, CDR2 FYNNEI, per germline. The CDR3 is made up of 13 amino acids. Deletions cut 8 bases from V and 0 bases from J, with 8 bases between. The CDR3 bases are TGTGCCAGCCGGGAGAGCTCCTACAATGAGCAGTTCTTC. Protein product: CASRESSYNEQFF.

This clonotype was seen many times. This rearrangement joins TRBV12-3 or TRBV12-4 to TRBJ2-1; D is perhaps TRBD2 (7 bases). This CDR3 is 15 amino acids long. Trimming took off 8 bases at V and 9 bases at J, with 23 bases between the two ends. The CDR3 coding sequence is TGTGCCAGCTCGACGGGGGGCAGGGGCGTGATTGAGCAGTTCTTC. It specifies CASSTGGRGVIEQFF.

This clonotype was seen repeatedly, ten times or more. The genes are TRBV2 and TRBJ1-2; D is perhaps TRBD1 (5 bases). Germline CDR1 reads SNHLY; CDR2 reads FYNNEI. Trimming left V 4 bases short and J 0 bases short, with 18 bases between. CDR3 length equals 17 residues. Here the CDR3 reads CASSAGTDLSANYGYTF. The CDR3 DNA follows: TGTGCCAGCAGTGCCGGGACCGACCTCTCCGCTAACTATGGCTACACCTTC.

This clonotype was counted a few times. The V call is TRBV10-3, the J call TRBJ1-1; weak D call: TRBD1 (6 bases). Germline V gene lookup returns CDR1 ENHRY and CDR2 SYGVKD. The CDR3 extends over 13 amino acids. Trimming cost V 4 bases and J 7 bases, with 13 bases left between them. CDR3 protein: CAISAQGGIEAFF. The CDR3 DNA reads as TGTGCCATCAGTGCACAGGGTGGGATTGAAGCTTTCTTT.

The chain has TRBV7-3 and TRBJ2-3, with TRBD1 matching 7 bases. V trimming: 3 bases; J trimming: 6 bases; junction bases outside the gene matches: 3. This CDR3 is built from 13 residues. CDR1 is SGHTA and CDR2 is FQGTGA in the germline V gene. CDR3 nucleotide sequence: TGTGCCAGCAGCTTCACAGGGGTGGATACGCAGTATTTT. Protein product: CASSFTGVDTQYF.

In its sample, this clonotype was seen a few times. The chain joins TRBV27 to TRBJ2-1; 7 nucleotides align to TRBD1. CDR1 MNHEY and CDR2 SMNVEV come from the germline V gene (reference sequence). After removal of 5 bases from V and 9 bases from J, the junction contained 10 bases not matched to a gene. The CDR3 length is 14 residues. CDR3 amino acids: CASSIDREITEQFF. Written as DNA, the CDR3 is TGTGCCAGCAGTATAGACAGGGAAATTACTGAGCAGTTCTTC.